This TCR beta chain derives from a study of CXCR3-negative and CXCR3-positive naive CD8 T cells. Findings and caveats of the study: Researchers reported similar TRBV-TRBJ usage in naive CXCR3-negative and CXCR3-positive cells, though memory differed.

All CD8+ T cell subsets were sorted in triplicate at over 250,000 cells each. In the case of this clonotype: As yet, its antigen is unknown.

Libraries were UMI-labeled 5' RACE TRB cDNA. TCRdb reanalyzed the 5' RACE reads and collapses them to one entry per CDR3 protein, without DNA. Its table records around 41,000 distinct CDR3 sequences. This TCR was recovered from a human donor in good health. Some clones in this sample may be carry-over from other donors' samples. The sequenced sample consisted of memory CD8+ T cells from blood.

The CDR3 is CASFPPGQIFYGYTF. The chain recombines TRBV2 with TRBJ1-2; TCRdb calls TRBD1, which cannot be checked without DNA. The germline gives CDR1 SNHLY, CDR2 FYNNEI. This CDR3 contains 15 residues.